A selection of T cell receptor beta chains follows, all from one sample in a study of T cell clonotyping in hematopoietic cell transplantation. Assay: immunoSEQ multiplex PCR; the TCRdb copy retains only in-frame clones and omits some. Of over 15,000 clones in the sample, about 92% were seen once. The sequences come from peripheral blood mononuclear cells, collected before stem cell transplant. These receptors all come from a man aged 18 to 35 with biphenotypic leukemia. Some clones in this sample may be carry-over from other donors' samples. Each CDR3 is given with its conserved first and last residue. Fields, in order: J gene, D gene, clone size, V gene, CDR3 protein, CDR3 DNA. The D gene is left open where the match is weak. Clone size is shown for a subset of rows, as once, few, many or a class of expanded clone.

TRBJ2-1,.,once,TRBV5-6,CASSFFGAGGGSEQFF,TGTGCCAGCAGCTTTTTCGGGGCTGGCGGGGGCAGTGAGCAGTTCTTC
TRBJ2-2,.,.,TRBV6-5,CASRGGTDSTGELFF,TGTGCCAGCAGGGGGGGGACAGATTCTACCGGGGAGCTGTTTTTT
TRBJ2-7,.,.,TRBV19,CASRMDGNRASYEQYF,TGTGCCAGCCGTATGGATGGGAACAGGGCGTCCTACGAGCAGTACTTC
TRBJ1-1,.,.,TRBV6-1,CASSTLGRGGLKAFF,TGTGCCAGCAGTACACTTGGAAGGGGAGGTCTCAAAGCTTTCTTT
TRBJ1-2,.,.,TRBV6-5,CASSSPGWGYTF,TGTGCCAGCAGTAGCCCCGGTTGGGGCTACACCTTC
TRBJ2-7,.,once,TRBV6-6,CASRTGQYEQYF,TGTGCCAGCAGAACAGGGCAATACGAGCAGTACTTC
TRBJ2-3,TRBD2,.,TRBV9,CASSSSGGDTQYF,TGTGCCAGCAGCTCCTCGGGGGGGGATACGCAGTATTTT
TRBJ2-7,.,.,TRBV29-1,CSVRDSSYEQYF,TGCAGCGTTAGGGATAGCTCCTACGAGCAGTACTTC
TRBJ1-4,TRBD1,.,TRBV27,CASSSAGGREKLFF,TGTGCCAGCAGTTCAGCAGGGGGAAGGGAAAAACTGTTTTTT
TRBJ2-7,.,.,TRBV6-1,CASSRVWGYEQYF,TGTGCCAGCAGCAGGGTATGGGGTTACGAGCAGTACTTC
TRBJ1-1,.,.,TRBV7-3,CASSKRGGDEAFF,TGTGCCAGCAGCAAAAGGGGCGGGGATGAAGCTTTCTTT
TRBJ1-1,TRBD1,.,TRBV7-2,CASSRLRDRLTEAFF,TGTGCCAGCAGCCGCCTCCGGGACAGGCTCACTGAAGCTTTCTTT
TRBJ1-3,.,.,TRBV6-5,CASSRKAGGQNTIYF,TGTGCCAGCTCAAGAAAGGCAGGAGGCCAAAACACCATATATTTT
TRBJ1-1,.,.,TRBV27,CASSSRYRGSTEAFF,TGTGCCAGCAGTTCTCGTTATAGGGGTAGCACTGAAGCTTTCTTT
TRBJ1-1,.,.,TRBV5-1,CASSFRGVPTEAFF,TGCGCCAGCAGCTTCCGGGGGGTACCCACTGAAGCTTTCTTT